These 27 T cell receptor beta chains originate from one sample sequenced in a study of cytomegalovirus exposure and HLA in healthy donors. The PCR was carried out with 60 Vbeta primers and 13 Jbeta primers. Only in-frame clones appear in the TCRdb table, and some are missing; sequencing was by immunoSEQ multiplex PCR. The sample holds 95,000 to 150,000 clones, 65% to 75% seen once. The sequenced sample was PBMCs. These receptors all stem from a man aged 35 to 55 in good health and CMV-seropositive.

CDR3 loop: CASSAALAGTTDTQYF. The CDR3 DNA reads TGTGCCAGCAGCGCGGCGCTAGCGGGGACCACAGATACGCAGTATTTT. The chain joins TRBV5-5 to TRBJ2-3; 9 bases line up with TRBD2. Germline CDR1 is SGHKS and CDR2 is YYEKEE (reference sequence). V dropped 4 bases and J dropped 2; count of bases not matched to a gene: 8. This CDR3 spans 16 amino acids.

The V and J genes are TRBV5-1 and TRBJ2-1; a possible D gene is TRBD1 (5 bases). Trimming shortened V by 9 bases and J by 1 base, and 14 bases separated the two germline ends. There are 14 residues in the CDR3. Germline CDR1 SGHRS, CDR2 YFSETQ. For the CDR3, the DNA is TGCGCCACTACGCAGGGTGGATCCTACAATGAGCAGTTCTTC. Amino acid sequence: CATTQGGSYNEQFF.

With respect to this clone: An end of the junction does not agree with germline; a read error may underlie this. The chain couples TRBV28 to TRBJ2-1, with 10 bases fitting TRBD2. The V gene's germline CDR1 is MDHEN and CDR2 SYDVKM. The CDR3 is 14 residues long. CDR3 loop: CASRWTSGGRKLLF. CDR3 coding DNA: TGTGCCAGCAGGTGGACTAGCGGAGGGCGTAAACTTCTCTTC.

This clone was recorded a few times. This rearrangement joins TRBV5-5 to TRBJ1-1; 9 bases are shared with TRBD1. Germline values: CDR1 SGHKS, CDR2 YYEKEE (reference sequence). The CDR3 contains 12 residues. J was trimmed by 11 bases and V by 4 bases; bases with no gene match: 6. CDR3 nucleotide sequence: TGTGCCAGCAGCCACGGGACAGGGAGTGCTTTCTTT. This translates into CASSHGTGSAFF. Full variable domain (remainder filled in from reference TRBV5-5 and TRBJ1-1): DAGVTQSPTHLIKTRGQQVTLRCSPISGHKSVSWYQQVLGQGPQFIFQYYEKEERGRGNFPDRFSARQFPNYSSELNVNALLLGDSALYLCASSHGTGSAFFGQGTRLTVV.

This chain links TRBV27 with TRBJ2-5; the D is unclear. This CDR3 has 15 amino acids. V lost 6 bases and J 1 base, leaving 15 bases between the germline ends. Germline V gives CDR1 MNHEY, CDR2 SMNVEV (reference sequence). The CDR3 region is CASSATLATQETQYF. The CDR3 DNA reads TGTGCCAGCAGCGCAACTTTAGCCACCCAAGAGACCCAGTACTTC.

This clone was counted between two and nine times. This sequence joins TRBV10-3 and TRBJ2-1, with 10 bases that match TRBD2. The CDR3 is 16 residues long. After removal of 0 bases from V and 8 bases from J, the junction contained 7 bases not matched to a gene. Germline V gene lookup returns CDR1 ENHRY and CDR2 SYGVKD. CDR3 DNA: TGTGCCATCAGTGAGTCGACAGCGGGAGGGCGTTATGAGCAGTTCTTC. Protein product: CAISESTAGGRYEQFF.

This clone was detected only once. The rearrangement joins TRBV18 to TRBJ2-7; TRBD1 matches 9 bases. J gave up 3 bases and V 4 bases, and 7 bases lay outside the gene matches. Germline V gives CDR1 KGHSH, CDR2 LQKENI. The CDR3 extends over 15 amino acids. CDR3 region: CASSQPGQGIYEQYF. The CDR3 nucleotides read TGTGCCAGCTCACAACCGGGACAGGGTATCTACGAGCAGTACTTC.

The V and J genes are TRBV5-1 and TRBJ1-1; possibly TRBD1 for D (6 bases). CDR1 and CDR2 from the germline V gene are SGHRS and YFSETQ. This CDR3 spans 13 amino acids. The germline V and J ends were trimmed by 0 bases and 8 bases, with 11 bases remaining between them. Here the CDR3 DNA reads TGCGCCAGCAGCTTGGCGGCGGGGGCGGAAGCTTTCTTT. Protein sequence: CASSLAAGAEAFF.

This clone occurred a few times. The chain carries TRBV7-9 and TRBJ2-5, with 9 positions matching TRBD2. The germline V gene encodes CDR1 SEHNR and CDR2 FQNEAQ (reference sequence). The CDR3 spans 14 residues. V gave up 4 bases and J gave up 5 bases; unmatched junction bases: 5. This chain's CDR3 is CASSSTSGGETQYF. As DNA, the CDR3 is TGTGCCAGCAGCTCGACTAGCGGCGGGGAGACCCAGTACTTC.

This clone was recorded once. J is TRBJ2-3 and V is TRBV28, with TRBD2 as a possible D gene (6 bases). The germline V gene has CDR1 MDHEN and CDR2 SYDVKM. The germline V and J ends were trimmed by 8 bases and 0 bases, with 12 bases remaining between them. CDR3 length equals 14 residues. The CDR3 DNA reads TGTGCCAGCGGCACGGGAGTGAGCACAGATACGCAGTATTTT. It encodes CASGTGVSTDTQYF.

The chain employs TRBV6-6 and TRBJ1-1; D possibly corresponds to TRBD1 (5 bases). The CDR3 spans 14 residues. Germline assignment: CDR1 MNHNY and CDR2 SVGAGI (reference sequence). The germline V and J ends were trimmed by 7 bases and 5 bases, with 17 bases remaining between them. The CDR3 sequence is CASTSSLEGTEAFF. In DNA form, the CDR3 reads TGTGCCAGCACCTCCTCGCTGGAGGGGACTGAAGCTTTCTTT.

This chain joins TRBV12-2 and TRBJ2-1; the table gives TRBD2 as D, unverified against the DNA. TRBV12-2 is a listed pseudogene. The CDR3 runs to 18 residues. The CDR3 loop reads CASRSRGGAGEGRNEQFF. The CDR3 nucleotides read TGTGCAAGTCGCTCCAGAGGGGGTGCGGGGGAGGGCCGCAATGAGCAGTTCTTC.

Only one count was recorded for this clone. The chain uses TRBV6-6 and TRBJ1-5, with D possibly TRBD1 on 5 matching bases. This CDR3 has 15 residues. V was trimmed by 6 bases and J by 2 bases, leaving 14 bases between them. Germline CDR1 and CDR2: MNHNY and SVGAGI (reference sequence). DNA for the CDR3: TGTGCCAGCAGGGAGGGTACGGGGGGCAATCAGCCCCAGCATTTT. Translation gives CASREGTGGNQPQHF.

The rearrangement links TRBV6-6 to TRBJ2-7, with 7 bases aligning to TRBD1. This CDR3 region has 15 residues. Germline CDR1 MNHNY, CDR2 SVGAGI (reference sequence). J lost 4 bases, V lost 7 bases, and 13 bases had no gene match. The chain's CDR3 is CASTLAPGQSYEQYF. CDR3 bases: TGTGCCAGCACCCTGGCCCCGGGACAGAGTTACGAGCAGTACTTC.

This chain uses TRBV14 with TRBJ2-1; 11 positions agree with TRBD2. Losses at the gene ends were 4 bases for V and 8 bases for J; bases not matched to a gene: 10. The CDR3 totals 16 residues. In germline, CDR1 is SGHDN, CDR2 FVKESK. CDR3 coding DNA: TGTGCCAGCAGCCCGGCAGGCCTAGCGGGAGGTTATGAGCAGTTCTTC. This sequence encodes CASSPAGLAGGYEQFF.

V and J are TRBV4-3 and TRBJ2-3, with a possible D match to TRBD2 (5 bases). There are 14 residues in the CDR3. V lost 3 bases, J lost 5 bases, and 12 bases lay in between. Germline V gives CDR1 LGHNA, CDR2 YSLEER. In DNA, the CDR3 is TGCGCCAGCAGCCAGTCCCGGGGATTAGATACGCAGTATTTT. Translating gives CASSQSRGLDTQYF.

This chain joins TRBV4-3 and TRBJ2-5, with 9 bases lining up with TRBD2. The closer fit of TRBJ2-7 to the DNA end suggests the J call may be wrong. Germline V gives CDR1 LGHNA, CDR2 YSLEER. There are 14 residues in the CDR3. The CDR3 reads CASSQGLAVYEQYF. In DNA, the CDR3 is TGCGCCAGCAGCCAAGGACTAGCGGTTTACGAGCAGTACTTC.

The CDR3 sequence is CASRPSGRNTEAFF. Here the CDR3 DNA reads TGCGCCAGCCGCCCCAGCGGCCGGAACACTGAAGCTTTCTTT. The J gene is TRBJ1-1, the V gene TRBV5-1; no definite D call. CDR1 and CDR2 from the germline V gene are SGHRS and YFSETQ. This CDR3 spans 14 amino acids. Deletions cut 7 bases from V and 1 base from J, with 14 bases between.

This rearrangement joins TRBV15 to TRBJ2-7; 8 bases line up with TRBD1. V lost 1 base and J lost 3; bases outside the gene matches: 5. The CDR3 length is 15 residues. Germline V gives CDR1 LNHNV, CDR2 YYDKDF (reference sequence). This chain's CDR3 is CATSRAGGVSYEQYF. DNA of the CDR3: TGTGCCACCAGCAGAGCAGGGGGCGTAAGCTACGAGCAGTACTTC.

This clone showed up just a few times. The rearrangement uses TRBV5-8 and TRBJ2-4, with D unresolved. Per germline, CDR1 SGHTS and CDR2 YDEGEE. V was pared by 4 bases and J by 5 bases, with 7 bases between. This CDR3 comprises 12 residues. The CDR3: CASSPPENIQYF. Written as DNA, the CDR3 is TGTGCCAGCAGCCCCCCTGAAAACATTCAGTACTTC.

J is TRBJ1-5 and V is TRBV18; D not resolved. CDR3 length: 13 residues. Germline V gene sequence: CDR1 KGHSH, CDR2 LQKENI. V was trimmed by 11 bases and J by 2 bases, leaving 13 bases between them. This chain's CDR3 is CAPSAAGNQPQHF. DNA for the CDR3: TGTGCCCCTTCGGCGGCGGGCAATCAGCCCCAGCATTTT.

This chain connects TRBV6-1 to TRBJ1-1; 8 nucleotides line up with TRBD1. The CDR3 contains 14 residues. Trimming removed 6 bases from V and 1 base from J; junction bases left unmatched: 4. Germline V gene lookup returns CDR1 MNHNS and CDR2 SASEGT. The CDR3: CASRRTGPNTEAFF. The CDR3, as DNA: TGTGCCAGCAGAAGGACAGGGCCGAACACTGAAGCTTTCTTT.

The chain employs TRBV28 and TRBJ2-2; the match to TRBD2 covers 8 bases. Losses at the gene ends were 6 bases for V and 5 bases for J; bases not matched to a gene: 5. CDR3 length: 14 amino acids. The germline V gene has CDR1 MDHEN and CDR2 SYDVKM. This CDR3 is CASSSLAETGELFF. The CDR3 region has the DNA TGTGCCAGCAGCTCACTAGCGGAAACCGGGGAGCTGTTTTTT.

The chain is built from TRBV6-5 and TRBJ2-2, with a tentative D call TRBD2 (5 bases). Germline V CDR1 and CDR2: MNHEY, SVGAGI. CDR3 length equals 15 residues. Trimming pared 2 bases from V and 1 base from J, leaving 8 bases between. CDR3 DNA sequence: TGTGCCAGCAGTTACAGGGAGAGGAACACCGGGGAGCTGTTTTTT. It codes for CASSYRERNTGELFF.

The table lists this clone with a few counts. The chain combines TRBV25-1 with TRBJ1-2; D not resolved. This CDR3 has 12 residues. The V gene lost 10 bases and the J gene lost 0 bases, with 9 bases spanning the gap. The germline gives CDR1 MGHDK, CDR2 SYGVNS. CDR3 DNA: TGTGCCACGCGGGCCCCTAACTATGGCTACACCTTC. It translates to CATRAPNYGYTF.

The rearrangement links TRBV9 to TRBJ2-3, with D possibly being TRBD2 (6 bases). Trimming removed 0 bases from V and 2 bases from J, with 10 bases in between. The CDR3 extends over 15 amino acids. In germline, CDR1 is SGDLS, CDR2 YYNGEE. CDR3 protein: CASSVGWGVTDTQYF. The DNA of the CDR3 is TGTGCCAGCAGCGTAGGCTGGGGGGTCACAGATACGCAGTATTTT.

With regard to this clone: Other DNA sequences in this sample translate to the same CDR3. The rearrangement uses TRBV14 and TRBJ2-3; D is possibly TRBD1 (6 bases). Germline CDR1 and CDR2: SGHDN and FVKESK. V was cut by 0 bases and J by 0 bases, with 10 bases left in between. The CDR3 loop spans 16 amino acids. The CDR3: CASSQDLQGSTDTQYF. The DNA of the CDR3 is TGTGCCAGCAGCCAAGATCTTCAGGGGAGCACAGATACGCAGTATTTT.